The 32 T cell receptor beta chains listed next were all sequenced from one sample in a study of control samples from healthy donors and cancer patients. Assay used: immunoSEQ multiplex PCR; TCRdb lists only in-frame clones, some missing. The sample lists under 200,000 clones, about 90% seen once, with over 4% in the top ten. Sample: blood. The receptors were sampled from a woman aged 25 to 39 in good health.

This clone was seen just once. The chain carries TRBV14 and TRBJ2-1; D is uncertain. The CDR3 spans 18 residues. Germline assignment: CDR1 SGHDN and CDR2 FVKESK. V dropped 1 base and J dropped 5 bases, with 21 bases sitting between them. The DNA of the CDR3 is TGTGCCAGCAGCCAAGTACCCCTCGCCAGAATTGGGAACAATGAGCAGTTCTTC. This sequence encodes CASSQVPLARIGNNEQFF.

V usage is TRBV6-1 and J usage is TRBJ1-2; tentative D call: TRBD1 (6 bases). The CDR3 covers 15 residues. The germline gives CDR1 MNHNS, CDR2 SASEGT. V lost 1 base to trimming and J lost 7 bases, with 16 bases between them. The CDR3 nucleotides read TGTGCCAGCAGTGAAGGGGATGCGGGGGGCGCTGGCTACACCTTC. Its protein product is CASSEGDAGGAGYTF.

The chain couples TRBV2 to TRBJ2-5, with TRBD1 matching over 8 bases. V was pared by 3 bases and J by 4 bases, with 10 bases of the junction left unmatched. The V gene's germline CDR1 is SNHLY and CDR2 FYNNEI. The CDR3 has 16 residues. As DNA, the CDR3 is TGTGCCAGCAGTGATGGACAGGGAAGTGTTTCAGAGACCCAGTACTTC. It encodes CASSDGQGSVSETQYF.

The V gene is TRBV14, the J gene TRBJ2-4; D possibly uses TRBD1 or TRBD2 (6 bases each). This CDR3 comprises 14 residues. Per germline, CDR1 SGHDN and CDR2 FVKESK. V was trimmed by 3 bases and J by 2 bases, leaving 8 bases between them. This CDR3 reads CASSQGGPKNIQYF. The CDR3 nucleotides are TGTGCCAGCAGCCAGGGGGGCCCCAAAAACATTCAGTACTTC.

The V gene is TRBV15, the J gene TRBJ2-1, with 11 positions matching TRBD1. The CDR3 extends over 16 amino acids. Looked up from germline, CDR1 is LNHNV and CDR2 is YYDKDF (reference sequence). After removal of 5 bases from V and 3 bases from J, the junction contained 6 bases not matched to a gene. CDR3 bases: TGTGCCACCAGCGGAGGACAGGGGGCCTACTACAATGAGCAGTTCTTC. Protein sequence: CATSGGQGAYYNEQFF. The variable domain in full, completed from reference TRBV15 and TRBJ2-1, reads DAMVIQNPRYQVTQFGKPVTLSCSQTLNHNVMYWYQQKSSQAPKLLFHYYDKDFNNEADTPDNFQSRRPNTSFCFLDIRSPGLGDTAMYLCATSGGQGAYYNEQFFGPGTRLTVL.

This chain links TRBV12-3 or TRBV12-4 with TRBJ1-2, with D possibly matching TRBD1 (5 bases). V was clipped by 9 bases and J by 6 bases, with 11 bases between them. The CDR3 contains 11 residues. The CDR3 DNA reads TGTGCCAGTTTCGGGGGAAATGGCTACACCTTC. It codes for CASFGGNGYTF.

This clone was seen only once. This rearrangement joins TRBV6-4 to TRBJ2-2; D unclear. In germline, CDR1 is MRHNA, CDR2 SNTAGT. The CDR3 has 14 residues. V was pared by 6 bases and J by 3 bases, with 11 bases between. The CDR3 DNA reads as TGTGCCAGCAGCTTCTCCTCCTACACCGGGGAGCTGTTTTTT. Translated, it gives CASSFSSYTGELFF.

The chain joins TRBV6-1 to TRBJ2-3; 8 bases are shared with TRBD2. CDR1 MNHNS and CDR2 SASEGT come from the germline V gene. Germline trimming cut 1 base from V and 0 bases from J; bases unmatched to any gene: 6. This CDR3 region has 17 residues. The DNA for the CDR3 is TGTGCCAGCAGTGAAGGAATGGGCGGGGGGAGCACAGATACGCAGTATTTT. Protein: CASSEGMGGGSTDTQYF.

This chain links TRBV7-9 with TRBJ2-4, with a possible D match to TRBD2 (6 bases). Germline V gene lookup returns CDR1 SEHNR and CDR2 FQNEAQ (reference sequence). The CDR3 spans 19 residues. V was cut by 2 bases and J by 6 bases, with 26 bases left in between. CDR3 residues: CASSLMSSDGREKINIQYF. In DNA, the CDR3 is TGTGCCAGCAGCTTAATGAGTTCGGACGGTCGGGAGAAAATAAACATTCAGTACTTC.

The chain employs TRBV6-1 and TRBJ1-5; no firm D call. Germline assignment: CDR1 MNHNS and CDR2 SASEGT. The V gene lost 0 bases and the J gene lost 5 bases, with 5 bases spanning the gap. This CDR3 spans 13 amino acids. DNA for the CDR3: TGTGCCAGCAGTGAAGCGCGTTATCAGCCCCAGCATTTT. This gives the protein CASSEARYQPQHF.

The chain links TRBV10-3 to TRBJ2-1; 14 bases map to TRBD2. V shed 8 bases, J shed 12 bases, and the junction held 6 bases outside the gene matches. From germline, CDR1 is ENHRY and CDR2 SYGVKD. The CDR3 sequence is 13 residues long. CDR3 region: CAISGTSGSGQFF. CDR3 bases: TGTGCCATCTCCGGGACTAGCGGGAGTGGGCAGTTCTTC.

As concerns this clone: Other DNA sequences of this sample code for an identical CDR3. The chain is built from TRBV9 and TRBJ2-2, with D possibly TRBD2 on 6 matching bases. The CDR3 contains 13 residues. V dropped 2 bases and J dropped 4 bases, with 6 bases sitting between them. Germline CDR1 and CDR2: SGDLS and YYNGEE. The CDR3 sequence: CASSVGGTGELFF. The CDR3, as DNA: TGTGCCAGCAGCGTCGGGGGCACCGGGGAGCTGTTTTTT.

V is TRBV19 and J is TRBJ1-2; 7 bases are shared with TRBD1. Germline CDR1 is LNHDA and CDR2 is SQIVND (reference sequence). The CDR3 sequence is 15 residues long. Trimming at V came to 10 bases and at J to 5 bases, leaving 16 bases not matched to a gene. DNA for the CDR3: TGTGCCACTGGGGGGGGGACAGAACTGAGGTATGGCTACACCTTC. It is translated as CATGGGTELRYGYTF.

Points on this clone: One end of the junction is discordant with germline, which a read error may explain. This rearrangement joins TRBV11-2 to TRBJ2-5; D perhaps matches TRBD1 (6 bases). Germline assignment: CDR1 SGHAT and CDR2 FQNNGV. The CDR3 totals 11 residues. The CDR3 nucleotides are TGTGCCAGCAGCTTGGACAGCATAGTTCACTTC. This encodes CASSLDSIVHF.

This chain connects TRBV2 to TRBJ1-4; 10 positions match TRBD1. V gave up 6 bases and J gave up 6 bases; unmatched junction bases: 10. Germline-derived CDR1 and CDR2 are SNHLY and FYNNEI. There are 16 residues in the CDR3. The CDR3 nucleotides are TGTGCCAGCAGCCGGGACAGGGGAGGTTTCGATGAAAAACTGTTTTTT. Translated: CASSRDRGGFDEKLFF.

The chain's CDR3 is CASSQIGLGEQETQYF. For the CDR3, the DNA is TGTGCCAGCAGCCAAATCGGGTTAGGGGAGCAAGAGACCCAGTACTTC. The rearrangement links TRBV4-2 to TRBJ2-5; D may be TRBD1 or TRBD2 (5 bases each). The CDR3 spans 16 residues. Per the germline V gene, CDR1 is LGHNA and CDR2 is YNFKEQ. The ends were cut back, 2 bases at V and 2 bases at J, with 15 bases in the middle.

The table lists this clone with a few counts. V is TRBV5-4 and J is TRBJ2-3; D remains unclear. Trimming left V 4 bases short and J 3 bases short, with 6 bases between. Germline assignment: CDR1 SGHNT and CDR2 YYREEE (reference sequence). This CDR3 has 12 amino acids. CDR3 nucleotides: TGTGCCAGCAGCCACAAAACAGATACGCAGTATTTT. Its protein product is CASSHKTDTQYF.

This sequence joins TRBV7-8 and TRBJ2-1; 13 bases agree with TRBD2. The CDR3 is 15 amino acids. The germline V gene encodes CDR1 SGHVS and CDR2 FQNEAQ. After removal of 5 bases from V and 7 bases from J, the junction contained 5 bases not matched to a gene. Written as DNA, the CDR3 is TGTGCCAGCAGCGTCGGACTAGCGGGAGCAAATGAGCAGTTCTTC. Amino acids: CASSVGLAGANEQFF. The full variable domain, in which reference TRBV7-8 and TRBJ2-1 provide the parts outside the CDR3, is GAGVSQSPRYKVAKRGQDVALRCDPISGHVSLFWYQQALGQGPEFLTYFQNEAQLDKSGLPSDRFFAERPEGSVSTLKIQRTQQEDSAVYLCASSVGLAGANEQFFGPGTRLTVL.

In this sample, this clone turned up a few times. V and J are TRBV19 and TRBJ1-1, with a tentative D call TRBD1 (5 bases). Deletions cut 3 bases from V and 4 bases from J, with 9 bases between. The CDR3 length is 13 residues. Germline CDR1 LNHDA, CDR2 SQIVND (reference sequence). CDR3 amino acids: CASSMGQGTEAFF. Here the CDR3 DNA reads TGTGCCAGTAGTATGGGGCAGGGCACTGAAGCTTTCTTT.

The chain has TRBV19 and TRBJ1-4, with a weak D call TRBD1 (5 bases). This CDR3 has 15 amino acids. From germline, CDR1 is LNHDA and CDR2 SQIVND (reference sequence). V dropped 3 bases and J dropped 3 bases, with 11 bases sitting between them. CDR3 DNA: TGTGCCAGTAGTATCCGGGACTCGGCTAATGAAAAACTGTTTTTT. As protein: CASSIRDSANEKLFF.

The rearrangement joins TRBV5-6 to TRBJ2-1, with 8 nucleotides matching TRBD1. With V trimmed by 3 bases and J by 0 bases, 11 bases remained unmatched. The CDR3 spans 18 residues. Germline V gives CDR1 SGHDT, CDR2 YYEEEE. The CDR3 coding sequence is TGTGCCAGCAGCTCACCGTGGGGGACAGGACGCTCCTACAATGAGCAGTTCTTC. Translation: CASSSPWGTGRSYNEQFF.

V usage is TRBV29-1 and J usage is TRBJ2-4; D gene unclear. V was pared by 0 bases and J by 0 bases, with 9 bases between. The CDR3 spans 15 residues. Germline V gene lookup returns CDR1 SQVTM and CDR2 ANQGSEA. The DNA of the CDR3 is TGCAGCGTTGAAGATTGGCGGCTAGCCAAAAACATTCAGTACTTC. This gives the protein CSVEDWRLAKNIQYF. Using reference TRBV29-1 and TRBJ2-4 for the parts outside the CDR3, the full variable domain is SAVISQKPSRDICQRGTSLTIQCQVDSQVTMMFWYRQQPGQSLTLIATANQGSEATYESGFVIDKFPISRPNLTFSTLTVSNMSPEDSSIYLCSVEDWRLAKNIQYFGAGTRLSVL.

The chain joins TRBV5-8 to TRBJ2-1; 7 bases align to TRBD2. The CDR3 runs to 16 residues. With 6 bases clipped from V and 6 bases from J, the junction kept 15 bases outside the gene matches. The germline gives CDR1 SGHTS, CDR2 YDEGEE. DNA of the CDR3: TGTGCCAGCACCCCCTATATTGGGGGGGTCATCAATGAGCAGTTCTTC. This translates into CASTPYIGGVINEQFF.

The chain recombines TRBV19 with TRBJ1-4, with 10 bases that match TRBD1. Looked up from germline, CDR1 is LNHDA and CDR2 is SQIVND (reference sequence). The V gene end was trimmed by 7 bases and the J gene end by 2 bases; junction bases not matched to a gene: 7. The CDR3 is made up of 16 amino acids. CDR3 sequence reads: CASNPGQGLTNEKLFF. The DNA of the CDR3 is TGTGCCAGTAACCCGGGACAGGGGCTCACTAATGAAAAACTGTTTTTT.

A word on this clone: The germline gene is not matched at one end of the junction; a read error may be the cause. This chain connects TRBV5-6 to TRBJ2-5; possible D gene TRBD2, 6 bases. The CDR3 spans 12 residues. Germline V CDR1 and CDR2: SGHDT, YYEEEE. CDR3 nucleotides: TGTGCCAGCAGCTTCAGTAGGGGACTTTGTAACTTC. The encoded protein is CASSFSRGLCNF.

The rearrangement links TRBV10-2 to TRBJ1-5, with unresolved D. The V and J ends lost 2 bases and 1 base respectively, with 6 bases between them. This CDR3 is built from 14 residues. The germline V gene encodes CDR1 WSHSY and CDR2 SAAADI. CDR3 coding DNA: TGCGCCAGCAGTGAGCATCACAGCAATCAGCCCCAGCATTTT. The encoded protein is CASSEHHSNQPQHF.

The chain links TRBV3-1 (or the pseudogene TRBV3-2) to TRBJ1-1; D unresolved. V was cut by 0 bases and J by 1 base, with 9 bases left in between. The V gene's germline CDR1 is LGHDT and CDR2 YNNKEL (reference sequence). The CDR3 totals 15 residues. The CDR3 DNA reads as TGTGCCAGCAGCCAAGATCCGAGGGCGAACACTGAAGCTTTCTTT. It specifies CASSQDPRANTEAFF.

The chain carries TRBV12-3 or TRBV12-4 and TRBJ1-1; no reliable D call. Trimming cost V 3 bases and J 8 bases, with 13 bases left between them. CDR3 length: 13 amino acids. The chain's CDR3 is CASSFPSGSEAFF. CDR3 sequence (DNA): TGTGCCAGCAGTTTTCCCTCCGGGTCGGAAGCTTTCTTT.

This clone occurred once. The V gene is TRBV6-5, the J gene TRBJ1-4; D is undetermined. Per germline, CDR1 MNHEY and CDR2 SVGAGI. The CDR3 consists of 16 residues. V was shortened by 0 bases and J by 10 bases, with 18 bases between the two germline ends. The CDR3 DNA sequence: TGTGCCAGCAGTTACTCGAACCTCTACTATGAGGGAAAACTGTTTTTT. Translating gives CASSYSNLYYEGKLFF.

CDR3 DNA: TGCGCCAGCAGCCCGGGAGCCCTAGGCGTTCGCTCTGGAAACACCATATATTTT. Its protein product is CASSPGALGVRSGNTIYF. This sequence joins TRBV5-1 and TRBJ1-3; D remains ambiguous. CDR1 and CDR2 from the germline V gene are SGHRS and YFSETQ. The CDR3 consists of 18 residues. V was trimmed by 4 bases and J by 0 bases, leaving 20 bases between them.

This sequence joins TRBV2 and TRBJ2-3; D unresolved. Trimming took off 0 bases at V and 6 bases at J, with 4 bases between the two ends. Germline CDR1 and CDR2: SNHLY and FYNNEI. This CDR3 has 12 residues. The CDR3 loop is CASSEAGDTQYF. The CDR3 region has the DNA TGTGCCAGCAGTGAAGCGGGGGATACGCAGTATTTT.

Regarding this clone: A junction end diverges from the germline sequence, so it may reflect a read error. The V call is TRBV14, the J call TRBJ2-1, with a tentative D call TRBD1 (6 bases). The CDR3 length is 16 residues. CDR1 is SGHDN and CDR2 is FVKESK in the germline V gene. The CDR3 here is CASSHFYRDTYSEQFF. The DNA of the CDR3 is TGTGCCAGCAGCCACTTCTACCGGGACACCTACAGTGAGCAGTTCTTC.